Following are 31 T cell receptor beta chains from one sample sequenced in a study of shared clonotypes between healthy human individuals. Clones were read by immunoSEQ multiplex PCR, and TCRdb kept only the in-frame ones, dropping some. Of about 1.5 million clones detected, roughly 96% appear once; the ten largest clones hold over 1%. Sample: naive CD4+ T cells sorted from blood. Subset described: CD45RA+ positively selected. The receptors were sampled from a man aged 25-40 years in good health.

V gene TRBV7-9 combines with J gene TRBJ1-2, with TRBD1 matching 9 bases. The J segment lost 3 bases and the V segment lost 7 bases, leaving 9 bases of the junction unmatched. The germline V gene has CDR1 SEHNR and CDR2 FQNEAQ (reference sequence). The CDR3 is 15 amino acids. The CDR3 reads CASTSWDRDDYGYTF. CDR3 sequence (DNA): TGTGCCAGCACCTCGTGGGACAGGGATGACTATGGCTACACCTTC.

The CDR3: CASNTRFGYEQYF. The CDR3 bases are TGTGCCAGCAATACTAGGTTCGGCTACGAGCAGTACTTC. J is TRBJ2-7 and V is TRBV6-1; the D gene is possibly TRBD2 (5 bases). V lost 7 bases and J 3 bases, leaving 13 bases between the germline ends. The germline CDR1 and CDR2 sequences are MNHNS and SASEGT. The CDR3 runs 13 residues.

The V call is TRBV5-1, the J call TRBJ2-1; TRBD1 agrees at 7 bases. The CDR3 has 13 residues. V lost 7 bases to trimming and J lost 4 bases; unmatched junction nucleotides: 5. CDR1 and CDR2 from the germline V gene are SGHRS and YFSETQ. CDR3 in amino acids: CASRDSWYNEQFF. The CDR3 DNA sequence: TGCGCCAGCCGGGACAGTTGGTACAATGAGCAGTTCTTC.

J is TRBJ1-2 and V is TRBV5-5; possibly TRBD1 for D (6 bases). The V end was cut by 4 bases, the J end by 8 bases, with 24 bases between. The CDR3 is 16 residues long. Per germline, CDR1 SGHKS and CDR2 YYEKEE (reference sequence). The CDR3 region has the DNA TGTGCCAGCAGCCCCGTTTTTGGGGGGGCCCTGAGGGGCTACACCTTC. Its translation is CASSPVFGGALRGYTF. Full variable domain (remainder filled in from reference TRBV5-5 and TRBJ1-2): DAGVTQSPTHLIKTRGQQVTLRCSPISGHKSVSWYQQVLGQGPQFIFQYYEKEERGRGNFPDRFSARQFPNYSSELNVNALLLGDSALYLCASSPVFGGALRGYTFGSGTRLTVV.

CDR3 sequence reads: CASSAGASGYEQYF. The CDR3 region has the DNA TGTGCCAGCAGTGCTGGGGCTAGCGGCTACGAGCAGTACTTC. The gene calls are TRBV25-1 and TRBJ2-7; 7 bases line up with TRBD2. V dropped 4 bases and J dropped 3; count of bases not matched to a gene: 6. CDR3 length: 14 residues. Germline V gives CDR1 MGHDK, CDR2 SYGVNS.

There are a few counts of this clone. The sample carries other DNA sequences with the same CDR3. The chain combines TRBV9 with TRBJ2-1, with D possibly matching TRBD2 (6 bases). The germline V gene encodes CDR1 SGDLS and CDR2 YYNGEE. V shed 0 bases and J shed 6 bases, with 10 bases lying between them. This CDR3 region has 14 residues. Written as DNA, the CDR3 is TGTGCCAGCAGCGTAGCGGGAGTTTCCAATGAGCAGTTCTTC. Translated, it gives CASSVAGVSNEQFF.

V usage is TRBV28 and J usage is TRBJ2-7; TRBD1 aligns across 7 bases. From germline, CDR1 is MDHEN and CDR2 SYDVKM. The CDR3 is 17 residues long. J was trimmed by 3 bases and V by 2 bases; bases with no gene match: 13. CDR3 sequence (DNA): TGTGCCAGCAGTTTAATAACTTCCGGGACAGTGCTCTACGAGCAGTACTTC. Translated, it gives CASSLITSGTVLYEQYF. The full variable domain, in which reference TRBV28 and TRBJ2-7 provide the parts outside the CDR3, is DVKVTQSSRYLVKRTGEKVFLECVQDMDHENMFWYRQDPGLGLRLIYFSYDVKMKEKGDIPEGYSVSREKKERFSLILESASTNQTSMYLCASSLITSGTVLYEQYFGPGTRLTVT.

V and J are TRBV28 and TRBJ2-1; D is unresolved. V lost 5 bases and J 10 bases, leaving 12 bases between the germline ends. The CDR3 sequence is 12 residues long. Germline CDR1 MDHEN, CDR2 SYDVKM. CDR3 coding DNA: TGTGCCAGCAGTCAAGTAGGCCGAGAGCAGTTCTTC. It specifies CASSQVGREQFF.

V is TRBV7-2 and J is TRBJ2-4; tentatively, D is TRBD1 (7 bases). Trimming removed 5 bases at V and 5 bases at J, with 22 bases between. Germline values: CDR1 SGHTA, CDR2 FQGNSA. CDR3 length: 17 residues. In DNA form, the CDR3 reads TGTGCCAGCAGCCTACGGGCCACAGGGGAGGTAGAAAACATTCAGTACTTC. Encoded protein: CASSLRATGEVENIQYF.

This clone was seen once. The J gene is TRBJ2-7, the V gene TRBV7-2; D not resolved. The germline gives CDR1 SGHTA, CDR2 FQGNSA. The CDR3 length is 12 residues. The germline V and J ends were trimmed by 5 bases and 2 bases, with 7 bases remaining between them. The CDR3, as DNA: TGTGCCAGCAGCCCACCCCCCTACGAGCAGTACTTC. Protein sequence: CASSPPPYEQYF.

J is TRBJ1-2 and V is TRBV4-1; D is unresolved. The V and J ends lost 5 bases and 4 bases respectively, with 20 bases between them. The CDR3 totals 16 residues. In germline, CDR1 is MGHRA, CDR2 YSYEKL. The CDR3 nucleotides are TGCGCCAGCAGCGTCTCAACCTACCGAAAGACCTATGGCTACACCTTC. Its protein is CASSVSTYRKTYGYTF.

J is TRBJ2-3 and V is TRBV27, with D unclear. Trimming took 6 bases from V and 0 from J, leaving 7 bases between them. Germline V lookup: CDR1 MNHEY, CDR2 SMNVEV (reference sequence). The CDR3 runs 13 residues. CDR3 nucleotides: TGTGCCAGCAGCTCCGTTAGCACAGATACGCAGTATTTT. Its translation is CASSSVSTDTQYF.

Only one count was recorded for this clone. The CDR3 region is CATSRSAIEETQYF. The DNA of the CDR3 is TGTGCCACCAGCAGGAGCGCGATCGAAGAGACCCAGTACTTC. The rearrangement links TRBV15 to TRBJ2-5; D gene uncertain. Germline assignment: CDR1 LNHNV and CDR2 YYDKDF (reference sequence). V dropped 3 bases and J dropped 3 bases, with 11 bases sitting between them. CDR3 length: 14 amino acids.

V is TRBV7-9 and J is TRBJ2-3; 7 positions agree with TRBD2. In germline, CDR1 is SEHNR, CDR2 FQNEAQ (reference sequence). The V segment lost 6 bases and the J segment 1 base; nucleotides outside the gene matches: 10. This CDR3 is built from 16 residues. The CDR3 sequence: CASSSRGGSGTDTQYF. CDR3 in DNA: TGTGCCAGCAGTTCCCGTGGCGGGAGTGGCACAGATACGCAGTATTTT. Filled out from reference TRBV7-9 and TRBJ2-3, the complete variable domain reads DTGVSQNPRHKITKRGQNVTFRCDPISEHNRLYWYRQTLGQGPEFLTYFQNEAQLEKSRLLSDRFSAERPKGSFSTLEIQRTEQGDSAMYLCASSSRGGSGTDTQYFGPGTRLTVL.

The chain links TRBV6-5 to TRBJ2-2, with TRBD2 as a possible D gene (5 bases). The length of the CDR3 is 16 residues. Between the trimmed V and J ends, which lost 1 base and 1 base, there was a span of 10 bases. Germline V lookup: CDR1 MNHEY, CDR2 SVGAGI. The CDR3 nucleotides are TGTGCCAGCAGTTACTTCCGGGAATGGAACACCGGGGAGCTGTTTTTT. Encoded protein: CASSYFREWNTGELFF.

This chain joins TRBV2 and TRBJ2-2; D is unclear. Per germline, CDR1 SNHLY and CDR2 FYNNEI. Deletions cut 6 bases from V and 0 bases from J, with 11 bases between. CDR3 length: 15 amino acids. The CDR3 DNA is TGTGCCAGCAGCGGAAGTAGAACGAACACCGGGGAGCTGTTTTTT. The encoded protein is CASSGSRTNTGELFF.

The chain has TRBV5-1 and TRBJ2-5; 11 bases agree with TRBD2. V dropped 3 bases and J dropped 3; count of bases not matched to a gene: 7. Germline CDR1 and CDR2: SGHRS and YFSETQ. The CDR3 length is 16 residues. CDR3 sequence (DNA): TGCGCCAGCAGCTCCCCGACTAGCGGGACGAAAGAGACCCAGTACTTC. The encoded protein is CASSSPTSGTKETQYF.

Turning to this clone: Other DNA sequences in the same sample also yield this CDR3. This rearrangement joins TRBV7-9 to TRBJ2-1; D remains ambiguous. The ends were cut back, 2 bases at V and 8 bases at J, with 4 bases in the middle. Germline values: CDR1 SEHNR, CDR2 FQNEAQ (reference sequence). The CDR3 covers 11 residues. The CDR3 coding sequence is TGTGCCAGCAGCTTACTTCATGAGCAGTTCTTC. Protein sequence: CASSLLHEQFF. The full variable domain, rest sourced from reference TRBV7-9 and TRBJ2-1, is DTGVSQNPRHKITKRGQNVTFRCDPISEHNRLYWYRQTLGQGPEFLTYFQNEAQLEKSRLLSDRFSAERPKGSFSTLEIQRTEQGDSAMYLCASSLLHEQFFGPGTRLTVL.

V is TRBV7-2 and J is TRBJ2-5, with TRBD2 matching over 11 bases. The CDR3 has 16 residues. The junction had 6 bases not matched to a gene; V was cut back by 2 bases and J by 4 bases. Germline V lookup: CDR1 SGHTA, CDR2 FQGNSA. The DNA of the CDR3 is TGTGCCAGCAGCTTACAAACTAGCGGGAGTGGAGAGACCCAGTACTTC. Residues: CASSLQTSGSGETQYF.

The rearrangement uses TRBV6-6 and TRBJ1-3; D uncertain. V was trimmed by 6 bases and J by 0 bases, leaving 12 bases between them. Per the germline V gene, CDR1 is MNHNY and CDR2 is SVGAGI (reference sequence). CDR3 length: 15 residues. The CDR3 is CASRSPGSSGNTIYF. The CDR3 nucleotides are TGTGCCAGCAGGTCCCCTGGGAGCTCTGGAAACACCATATATTTT.

The rearrangement uses TRBV28 and TRBJ2-3; 8 positions match TRBD2. V lost 3 bases and J lost 1; bases outside the gene matches: 3. From germline, CDR1 is MDHEN and CDR2 SYDVKM. This CDR3 has 15 residues. CDR3 DNA: TGTGCCAGCAGTTTCCAAGCGGGAGGCACAGATACGCAGTATTTT. Protein sequence: CASSFQAGGTDTQYF.

The gene calls are TRBV7-9 and TRBJ2-7; perhaps TRBD2 as D (5 bases). This CDR3 contains 16 residues. The V gene lost 4 bases and the J gene lost 0 bases, with 16 bases spanning the gap. The germline CDR1 and CDR2 sequences are SEHNR and FQNEAQ (reference sequence). The CDR3 loop is CASSSPFSDRSYEQYF. CDR3 DNA: TGTGCCAGCAGCTCCCCATTTAGCGACCGCTCCTACGAGCAGTACTTC.

This clone has only a few counts. The chain combines TRBV5-1 with TRBJ2-7, with D possibly TRBD1 on 6 matching bases. Trimming shortened V by 4 bases and J by 4 bases, and 12 bases separated the two germline ends. CDR3 length: 13 residues. In germline, CDR1 is SGHRS, CDR2 YFSETQ. CDR3 DNA sequence: TGCGCCAGCAGCAAAGGACAGAGTTACGAGCAGTACTTC. Its protein is CASSKGQSYEQYF. Filled out from reference TRBV5-1 and TRBJ2-7, the complete variable domain reads KAGVTQTPRYLIKTRGQQVTLSCSPISGHRSVSWYQQTPGQGLQFLFEYFSETQRNKGNFPGRFSGRQFSNSRSEMNVSTLELGDSALYLCASSKGQSYEQYFGPGTRLTVT.

J is TRBJ2-5 and V is TRBV6-5; D gene ambiguous. The ends were cut back, 7 bases at V and 5 bases at J, with 11 bases in the middle. The CDR3 has 12 amino acids. Germline V gene sequence: CDR1 MNHEY, CDR2 SVGAGI. This CDR3 is CASTSTSETQYF. Here the CDR3 DNA reads TGTGCCAGCACCTCCACATCGGAGACCCAGTACTTC.

The V and J genes are TRBV27 and TRBJ1-4; no reliable D call. This CDR3 contains 15 residues. Trimming stripped 0 bases from V and 7 bases from J, with 12 bases between. CDR1 is MNHEY, CDR2 SMNVEV, per germline (reference sequence). The CDR3 loop reads CASSLSYVEPEKLFF. CDR3 coding DNA: TGTGCCAGCAGTTTATCGTACGTAGAGCCTGAAAAACTGTTTTTT. Supplemented by reference TRBV27 and TRBJ1-4, the full variable domain reads EAQVTQNPRYLITVTGKKLTVTCSQNMNHEYMSWYRQDPGLGLRQIYYSMNVEVTDKGDVPEGYKVSRKEKRNFPLILESPSPNQTSLYFCASSLSYVEPEKLFFGSGTQLSVL.

The rearrangement uses TRBV12-5 and TRBJ1-5; TRBD1 might be the D (5 bases). The germline gives CDR1 LGHNT, CDR2 FRNRAP. V dropped 7 bases and J dropped 7 bases, with 14 bases sitting between them. This CDR3 has 13 amino acids. The CDR3 nucleotides are TGTGCTAGTGCCCCGGGGGGGGGACAGCCCCAGCATTTT. This gives the protein CASAPGGGQPQHF.

The chain combines TRBV4-3 with TRBJ2-3; TRBD2 is a possible D gene (6 bases). With 4 bases removed from V and 1 base from J, the gap between germline ends came to 15 bases. In germline, CDR1 is LGHNA, CDR2 YSLEER. This CDR3 has 16 amino acids. The CDR3 coding sequence is TGCGCCAGCAGCCTCGGGCCGGGACTCCGCACAGATACGCAGTATTTT. Translated: CASSLGPGLRTDTQYF.

This clone was seen a single time. The chain carries TRBV11-2 and TRBJ1-4; D unclear. V lost 5 bases, J lost 8 bases, and 15 bases lay in between. The germline CDR1 and CDR2 sequences are SGHAT and FQNNGV. The CDR3 totals 14 residues. CDR3: CASSRTALGEKLFF. CDR3 DNA sequence: TGTGCCAGCAGCCGGACGGCTTTGGGAGAAAAACTGTTTTTT.

This chain uses TRBV29-1 with TRBJ1-1; D remains unclear. V lost 4 bases, J lost 5 bases, and 8 bases lay in between. The germline CDR1 and CDR2 sequences are SQVTM and ANQGSEA. The CDR3 extends over 11 amino acids. CDR3 protein: CSVGGKTEAFF. CDR3 nucleotide sequence: TGCAGCGTTGGTGGGAAAACTGAAGCTTTCTTT.

The CDR3 coding sequence is TGTGCCAGCAGCGTATCAGCGGGAGGGGGTGAGCAGTTCTTC. Protein product: CASSVSAGGGEQFF. This chain joins TRBV9 and TRBJ2-1, with TRBD2 identical over 10 bases. V dropped 1 base and J dropped 9; count of bases not matched to a gene: 4. This CDR3 spans 14 amino acids. Germline V gene sequence: CDR1 SGDLS, CDR2 YYNGEE.

The CDR3 DNA is TGTGCCAGCAGTTACGCGGTGGTCCGCACCGGGGAGCTGTTTTTT. Amino acids: CASSYAVVRTGELFF. The chain uses TRBV6-6 and TRBJ2-2; D remains unclear. The V gene lost 2 bases and the J gene lost 4 bases, with 11 bases spanning the gap. Germline CDR1 and CDR2: MNHNY and SVGAGI (reference sequence). The length of the CDR3 is 15 residues.